The 22 T cell receptor beta chains in this list originate from one sample, sequenced in a study of cytomegalovirus exposure and HLA in healthy donors. Primers included in the PCR were 60 Vbeta and 13 Jbeta primers. Assay used: immunoSEQ multiplex PCR; TCRdb lists only in-frame clones, some missing. Here the sample table reports around 55,000 clones. The sample was PBMCs. These receptors all come from a man between 50 and 59 years old in good health and CMV-seropositive.

The rearrangement links TRBV10-2 to TRBJ1-3; no firm D call. The germline V gene has CDR1 WSHSY and CDR2 SAAADI. The V gene lost 5 bases and the J gene lost 4 bases, with 9 bases spanning the gap. The CDR3 has 13 amino acids. CDR3 DNA: TGCGCCAGCAGTCCGGGGTGGGGAAACACCATATATTTT. This encodes CASSPGWGNTIYF.

V is TRBV28 and J is TRBJ1-4; D is uncertain. This CDR3 region has 16 residues. V lost 5 bases to trimming and J lost 9 bases, with 22 bases between them. Germline CDR1 and CDR2: MDHEN and SYDVKM. The CDR3 sequence: CASSSSKGGFLKKLFF. DNA of the CDR3: TGTGCCAGCAGTAGCTCAAAGGGCGGGTTTTTGAAAAAACTGTTTTTT.

The chain carries TRBV6-4 and TRBJ2-5; D gene ambiguous. Germline loops: CDR1 MRHNA, CDR2 SNTAGT. The CDR3 totals 13 residues. V dropped 3 bases and J dropped 7 bases, with 12 bases sitting between them. The CDR3 DNA follows: TGTGCCAGCAGTGAGAAGCCCCACGGGACCCAGTACTTC. Translated, it gives CASSEKPHGTQYF.

This chain uses TRBV11-2 with TRBJ2-7; 14 bases match TRBD2. The V segment lost 3 bases and the J segment 4 bases; nucleotides outside the gene matches: 5. CDR3 size: 16 residues. CDR1 and CDR2 from the germline V gene are SGHAT and FQNNGV. CDR3 in DNA: TGTGCCAGCAGCTTGGGGCGGACTAGCGGGAGGTACGAGCAGTACTTC. Translation gives CASSLGRTSGRYEQYF.

The chain uses TRBV2 and TRBJ2-2, with 7 nucleotides matching TRBD2. CDR1 is SNHLY, CDR2 FYNNEI, per germline. The CDR3 is 15 residues long. V lost 4 bases and J lost 1; bases outside the gene matches: 3. This chain's CDR3 is CASSGLAVNTGELFF. The CDR3 DNA sequence: TGTGCCAGCAGTGGCCTAGCGGTGAACACCGGGGAGCTGTTTTTT.

This sequence joins TRBV4-1 and TRBJ2-1, with D possibly being TRBD2 (6 bases). Trimming cost V 3 bases and J 3 bases, with 15 bases left between them. The CDR3 length is 16 residues. CDR1 and CDR2 (germline): MGHRA, YSYEKL. CDR3 sequence (DNA): TGCGCCAGCAGCCAGGGGGACTTATTGAACTACAATGAGCAGTTCTTC. It translates to CASSQGDLLNYNEQFF.

The chain has TRBV10-3 and TRBJ1-2; 7 bases align to TRBD1. Germline V gene sequence: CDR1 ENHRY, CDR2 SYGVKD. V shed 4 bases, J shed 8 bases, and the junction held 4 bases outside the gene matches. The CDR3 extends over 12 amino acids. The CDR3 DNA sequence: TGTGCCATCAGTGCACAGGGGAAAGGCTACACCTTC. It is translated as CAISAQGKGYTF.

The gene calls are TRBV6-5 and TRBJ2-7, with 7 bases aligning to TRBD2. The CDR3 covers 13 residues. The germline CDR1 and CDR2 sequences are MNHEY and SVGAGI. Unmatched junction bases numbered 4, after V lost 4 bases and J lost 4 bases. CDR3 residues: CASSSAGVYEQYF. The CDR3 DNA reads TGTGCCAGCAGTTCCGCGGGGGTATACGAGCAGTACTTC.

The chain couples TRBV10-2 to TRBJ2-2, with TRBD2 matching over 14 bases. Per the germline V gene, CDR1 is WSHSY and CDR2 is SAAADI. Losses at the gene ends were 6 bases for V and 5 bases for J; bases not matched to a gene: 5. The length of the CDR3 is 16 residues. DNA of the CDR3: TGCGCCAGCAGAAGGACTAGCGGGAGGTGGACCGGGGAGCTGTTTTTT. It specifies CASRRTSGRWTGELFF.

This chain uses TRBV9 with TRBJ2-3; a possible D gene is TRBD2 (6 bases). Germline lookup yields CDR1 SGDLS and CDR2 YYNGEE. Trimming took 0 bases from V and 2 from J, leaving 13 bases between them. The CDR3 is 16 residues long. CDR3 protein: CASSVATGLNTDTQYF. The CDR3 DNA is TGTGCCAGCAGCGTAGCTACGGGACTGAACACAGATACGCAGTATTTT.

The rearrangement links TRBV28 to TRBJ1-1, with D perhaps TRBD1 (5 bases). Trimming took 2 bases from V and 8 from J, leaving 9 bases between them. The CDR3 spans 12 residues. The germline V gene encodes CDR1 MDHEN and CDR2 SYDVKM. As DNA, the CDR3 is TGTGCCAGCAGTTTACCCGGGGGGGAAGCTTTCTTT. Protein product: CASSLPGGEAFF.

The gene calls are TRBV28 and TRBJ2-2, with D perhaps matching TRBD2 (6 bases). Germline V gives CDR1 MDHEN, CDR2 SYDVKM. Deletions cut 9 bases from V and 5 bases from J, with 13 bases between. CDR3 size: 13 residues. The CDR3 bases are TGTGCCAGAGATCGGGGAGGAACCGGGGAGCTGTTTTTT. Translation gives CARDRGGTGELFF.

The chain is built from TRBV4-3 and TRBJ2-3; 9 nucleotides match TRBD1. After removal of 2 bases from V and 2 bases from J, the junction contained 5 bases not matched to a gene. Germline V gives CDR1 LGHNA, CDR2 YSLEER. There are 16 residues in the CDR3. CDR3 sequence (DNA): TGCGCCAGCAGCCAAACAGGGGGCGCCTTCACAGATACGCAGTATTTT. Protein product: CASSQTGGAFTDTQYF.

The chain joins TRBV29-1 to TRBJ2-1; D gene uncertain. Germline V gene data show CDR1 as SQVTM and CDR2 as ANQGSEA. The CDR3 contains 10 residues. V was shortened by 4 bases and J by 8 bases, with 6 bases between the two germline ends. CDR3 sequence reads: CSVGVYEQFF. The CDR3 nucleotides are TGCAGCGTTGGAGTCTATGAGCAGTTCTTC.

The chain combines TRBV6-5 with TRBJ2-6; no clear D. The germline gives CDR1 MNHEY, CDR2 SVGAGI. This CDR3 contains 13 residues. The V end was cut by 7 bases, the J end by 0 bases, with 4 bases between. As DNA, the CDR3 is TGTGCCAGCACCAACTCTGGGGCCAACGTCCTGACTTTC. The encoded protein is CASTNSGANVLTF.

J is TRBJ2-2 and V is TRBV4-1, with a weak D call TRBD2 (5 bases). This CDR3 comprises 12 residues. The germline gives CDR1 MGHRA, CDR2 YSYEKL. V lost 7 bases and J 6 bases, leaving 9 bases between the germline ends. The CDR3 DNA follows: TGCGCCAGCAACGAAGCGGCCGGGGAGCTGTTTTTT. Amino acid sequence: CASNEAAGELFF.

This chain links TRBV7-8 with TRBJ2-2, with no clear D. CDR1 and CDR2 (germline): SGHVS, FQNEAQ. Deletions cut 2 bases from V and 6 bases from J, with 10 bases between. This CDR3 spans 14 amino acids. The CDR3, as DNA: TGTGCCAGCAGCTTAATCTTTCCCCCCGGGGAGCTGTTTTTT. As protein: CASSLIFPPGELFF.

The chain joins TRBV7-9 to TRBJ2-5; TRBD2 agrees at 10 bases. Trimming removed 5 bases from V and 4 bases from J; junction bases left unmatched: 10. CDR1 is SEHNR and CDR2 is FQNEAQ in the germline V gene (reference sequence). The length of the CDR3 is 16 residues. This CDR3 reads CASSAGLASGGETQYF. CDR3 nucleotides: TGTGCCAGCAGCGCGGGACTAGCGAGCGGGGGAGAGACCCAGTACTTC.

The J gene is TRBJ1-1, the V gene TRBV19, with D unclear. The CDR3 is made up of 14 amino acids. Trimming cost V 1 base and J 5 bases, with 11 bases left between them. Germline values: CDR1 LNHDA, CDR2 SQIVND (reference sequence). CDR3 nucleotide sequence: TGTGCCAGTAGTATAGGGGCCGGAGGGACTGAAGCTTTCTTT. As protein: CASSIGAGGTEAFF.

The chain couples TRBV10-1 to TRBJ2-7; 9 bases map to TRBD1. The CDR3 loop spans 18 amino acids. Germline V gives CDR1 WNHNN, CDR2 SYGVQD (reference sequence). The junction had 18 bases not matched to a gene; V was cut back by 4 bases and J by 5 bases. Written as DNA, the CDR3 is TGCGCCAGCAGTGTTCGCTACAGGGGGCGGTCTCTCTTTAACGAGCAGTACTTC. It encodes CASSVRYRGRSLFNEQYF.

The chain has TRBV28 and TRBJ1-3, with 7 bases aligning to TRBD1. Trimming removed 3 bases from V and 0 bases from J; junction bases left unmatched: 5. Germline CDR1 reads MDHEN; CDR2 reads SYDVKM. The CDR3 length is 16 residues. CDR3 amino acids: CASSLIGQASGNTIYF. DNA for the CDR3: TGTGCCAGCAGTTTGATTGGACAGGCCTCTGGAAACACCATATATTTT.

This chain connects TRBV7-2 to TRBJ2-2; 8 nucleotides match TRBD2. This CDR3 contains 18 residues. CDR1 is SGHTA and CDR2 is FQGNSA in the germline V gene. Trimming removed 2 bases from V and 4 bases from J; junction bases left unmatched: 12. CDR3 residues: CASSLRGGGAIFTGELFF. CDR3 coding DNA: TGTGCCAGCAGCTTACGGGGGGGAGGGGCTATATTCACCGGGGAGCTGTTTTTT.